Listed below are T cell receptor beta chains from one sample, sequenced in a study of blood T cell repertoires in COVID-19. The table came from immunoSEQ multiplex PCR; TCRdb's copy has only in-frame clones and leaves some out. Of some 250,000 clones in the sample, approximately 83% were seen once. Sequencing was done on a sample of peripheral blood. These TCRs come from a woman aged 30 to 39 who had recovered from COVID-19. CDR3s include the opening cysteine and the closing phenylalanine or tryptophan. The D gene is left open where the match is weak. The size field is filled for only some rows; it gives once, few, many or a size class.

j_call: TRBJ2-3
d_call: TRBD2
clone_size: -
v_call: TRBV15
cdr3_aa: CATSRWGTRNTDTQYF
cdr3_nt: TGTGCCACCAGCCGGTGGGGGACTAGAAACACAGATACGCAGTATTTT

j_call: TRBJ1-1
d_call: -
clone_size: -
v_call: TRBV7-2
cdr3_aa: CASELKLLRVEAFF
cdr3_nt: TGTGCCAGCGAACTTAAGCTTCTTCGGGTCGAAGCTTTCTTT

j_call: TRBJ1-6
d_call: -
clone_size: few
v_call: TRBV7-9
cdr3_aa: CASSFSTGQNSPLHF
cdr3_nt: TGTGCCAGCAGCTTTAGCACAGGGCAAAATTCACCCCTCCACTTT

j_call: TRBJ2-1
d_call: -
clone_size: -
v_call: TRBV15
cdr3_aa: CATSRGGYNEQFF
cdr3_nt: TGTGCCACCAGCAGAGGCGGCTACAATGAGCAGTTCTTC

j_call: TRBJ1-2
d_call: -
clone_size: -
v_call: TRBV7-6
cdr3_aa: CASSLGLMDTRGYTF
cdr3_nt: TGTGCCAGCAGCTTAGGTTTAATGGACACCCGTGGCTACACCTTC

j_call: TRBJ1-2
d_call: -
clone_size: -
v_call: TRBV5-6
cdr3_aa: CASSSGRIQNVYGYTF
cdr3_nt: TGTGCCAGCAGCTCCGGCAGGATTCAAAATGTGTATGGCTACACCTTC

j_call: TRBJ1-2
d_call: TRBD1
clone_size: -
v_call: TRBV11-1
cdr3_aa: CASSPWTGPNNYGYTF
cdr3_nt: TGTGCCAGCAGCCCGTGGACAGGACCGAATAACTATGGCTACACCTTC

j_call: TRBJ2-7
d_call: TRBD1
clone_size: -
v_call: TRBV20-1
cdr3_aa: CSARQGYEQYF
cdr3_nt: TGCAGTGCCCGACAGGGCTACGAGCAGTACTTC

j_call: TRBJ2-1
d_call: -
clone_size: once
v_call: TRBV3-1/TRBV3-2
cdr3_aa: CASSQSRVGEQFF
cdr3_nt: TGTGCCAGCAGCCAATCCAGGGTGGGTGAGCAGTTCTTC

j_call: TRBJ2-7
d_call: -
clone_size: -
v_call: TRBV3-1/TRBV3-2
cdr3_aa: CASSHIMSLASPYEQYF
cdr3_nt: TGTGCCAGCAGCCACATCATGAGTCTAGCCTCCCCCTACGAGCAGTACTTC

j_call: TRBJ1-2
d_call: TRBD1
clone_size: -
v_call: TRBV6-5
cdr3_aa: CASSYRGLYGYTF
cdr3_nt: TGTGCCAGCAGCTACAGGGGACTCTATGGCTACACCTTC

j_call: TRBJ2-7
d_call: -
clone_size: -
v_call: TRBV27
cdr3_aa: CASSLRGTGGSYEQYF
cdr3_nt: TGTGCCAGCAGTTTACGCGGTACAGGTGGGTCCTACGAGCAGTACTTC

j_call: TRBJ2-1
d_call: TRBD2
clone_size: -
v_call: TRBV12-3/TRBV12-4
cdr3_aa: CASGAGVSNEQFF
cdr3_nt: TGTGCCAGCGGAGCGGGGGTTTCAAATGAGCAGTTCTTC

j_call: TRBJ2-5
d_call: TRBD2
clone_size: -
v_call: TRBV30
cdr3_aa: CAWSVIAGGPSETQYF
cdr3_nt: TGTGCCTGGAGTGTAATAGCGGGGGGCCCATCGGAGACCCAGTACTTC

j_call: TRBJ2-7
d_call: -
clone_size: once
v_call: TRBV6-5
cdr3_aa: CASRKGSQRYEQYF
cdr3_nt: TGTGCCAGCAGGAAGGGGTCCCAGAGGTACGAGCAGTACTTC

j_call: TRBJ2-1
d_call: TRBD1
clone_size: -
v_call: TRBV2
cdr3_aa: CASSVQGANEQFF
cdr3_nt: TGTGCCAGCAGTGTACAGGGGGCCAATGAGCAGTTCTTC

j_call: TRBJ2-3
d_call: -
clone_size: -
v_call: TRBV27
cdr3_aa: CASSPHSDTQYF
cdr3_nt: TGTGCCAGCAGTCCCCATTCAGATACGCAGTATTTT

j_call: TRBJ2-3
d_call: -
clone_size: -
v_call: TRBV7-2
cdr3_aa: CASSLSGEETDTQYF
cdr3_nt: TGTGCCAGCAGCTTATCGGGGGAAGAAACAGATACGCAGTATTTT